The count of the clone carrying this T cell receptor beta chain is one. How the authors handled the data: Estimated nucleated cell counts came from reference gene primer amplification. The protocol was immunoSEQ multiplex PCR, while the TCRdb copy is restricted to in-frame clones and leaves out a portion. That table furnishes V, J and clone size, whereas the DNA furnished D and trimming. Of 29,000 or so clones listed, 80% are singletons. CDR3 length: 15 residues. Germline CDR1 MNHEY, CDR2 SMNVEV (reference sequence). V lost 7 bases to trimming and J lost 5 bases, with 17 bases between them. This record belongs to a study of blood T cell repertoires in COVID-19. Study-wide context: Acute-phase and convalescent COVID-19 samples originated in the United States, Italy and Spain. PBMCs, B-cell-depleted T cells, or T cells were the source of the cDNA or gDNA that made up the material.

J is TRBJ2-2 and V is TRBV27; D is possibly TRBD2 (6 bases). This clonotype originated in a woman in her seventies with acute or convalescent COVID-19. Sample: peripheral blood. Here the CDR3 DNA reads TGTGCCAGCACTCTTAGCCGGGAGAGGACCGGGGAGCTGTTTTTT. Translation gives CASTLSRERTGELFF.